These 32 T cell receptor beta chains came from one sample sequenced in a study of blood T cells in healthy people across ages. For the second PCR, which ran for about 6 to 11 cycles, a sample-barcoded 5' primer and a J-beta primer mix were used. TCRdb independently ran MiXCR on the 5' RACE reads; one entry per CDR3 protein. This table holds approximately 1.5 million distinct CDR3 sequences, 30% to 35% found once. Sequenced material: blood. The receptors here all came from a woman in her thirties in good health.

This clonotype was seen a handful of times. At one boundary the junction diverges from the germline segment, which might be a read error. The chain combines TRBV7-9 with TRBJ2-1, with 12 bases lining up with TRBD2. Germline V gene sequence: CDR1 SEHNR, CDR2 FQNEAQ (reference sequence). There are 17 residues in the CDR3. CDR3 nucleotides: TGTGCCAGCAGCTCAAAGAGACTAGCGGGAGCCGGCAATGGGCAGTTCTTC. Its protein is CASSSKRLAGAGNGQFF. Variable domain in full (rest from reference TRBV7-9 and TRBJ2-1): DTGVSQNPRHKITKRGQNVTFRCDPISEHNRLYWYRQTLGQGPEFLTYFQNEAQLEKSRLLSDRFSAERPKGSFSTLEIQRTEQGDSAMYLCASSSKRLAGAGNGQFFGPGTRLTVL.

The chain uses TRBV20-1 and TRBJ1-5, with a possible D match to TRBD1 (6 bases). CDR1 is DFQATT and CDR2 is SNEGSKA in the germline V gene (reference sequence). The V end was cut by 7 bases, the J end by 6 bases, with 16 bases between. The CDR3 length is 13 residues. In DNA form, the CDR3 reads TGCAGTGGTTCGGGGGCGGAGGCTCAGCCCCAGCATTTT. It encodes CSGSGAEAQPQHF.

The CDR3 loop is CSALRGETDTQYF. The CDR3 nucleotides are TGCAGTGCCTTGCGTGGGGAAACAGATACGCAGTATTTT. The J gene is TRBJ2-3, the V gene TRBV20-1; D remains unclear. The CDR3 is made up of 13 amino acids. Looked up from germline, CDR1 is DFQATT and CDR2 is SNEGSKA (reference sequence). V was clipped by 6 bases and J by 3 bases, with 13 bases between them.

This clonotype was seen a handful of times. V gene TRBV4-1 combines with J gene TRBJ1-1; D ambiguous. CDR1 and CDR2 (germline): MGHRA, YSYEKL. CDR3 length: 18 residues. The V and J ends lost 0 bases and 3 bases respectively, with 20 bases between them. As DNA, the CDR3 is TGCGCCAGCAGCCAAGAAAGTTCGAAGGAGTCAATTTACACTGAAGCTTTCTTT. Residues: CASSQESSKESIYTEAFF.

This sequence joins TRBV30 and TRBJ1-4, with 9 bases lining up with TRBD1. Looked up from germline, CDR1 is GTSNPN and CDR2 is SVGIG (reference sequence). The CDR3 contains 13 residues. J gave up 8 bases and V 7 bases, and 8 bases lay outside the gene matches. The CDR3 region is CAYTTGGGEKLFF. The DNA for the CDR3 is TGTGCCTACACGACAGGGGGAGGGGAAAAACTGTTTTTT.

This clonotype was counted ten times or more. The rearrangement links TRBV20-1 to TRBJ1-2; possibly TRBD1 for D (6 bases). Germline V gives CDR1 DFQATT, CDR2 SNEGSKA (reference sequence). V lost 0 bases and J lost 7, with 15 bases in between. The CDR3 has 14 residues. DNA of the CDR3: TGCAGTGCTAGAGATCTTACAGGGAGGTCTGGCTACACCTTC. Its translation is CSARDLTGRSGYTF.

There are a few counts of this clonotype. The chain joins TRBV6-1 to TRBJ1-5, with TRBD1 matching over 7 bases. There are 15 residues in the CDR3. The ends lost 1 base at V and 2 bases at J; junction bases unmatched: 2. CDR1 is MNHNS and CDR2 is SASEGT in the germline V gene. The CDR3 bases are TGTGCCAGCAGTGAAGAACAGGGGCGCAATCAGCCCCAGCATTTT. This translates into CASSEEQGRNQPQHF.

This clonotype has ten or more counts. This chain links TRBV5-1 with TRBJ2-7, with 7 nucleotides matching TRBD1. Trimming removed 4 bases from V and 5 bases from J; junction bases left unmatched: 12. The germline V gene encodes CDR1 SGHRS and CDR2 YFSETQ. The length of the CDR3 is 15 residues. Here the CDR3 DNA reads TGCGCCAGCAGCCAGGATTTAAACAGGGGCCACGAGCAGTACTTC. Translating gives CASSQDLNRGHEQYF. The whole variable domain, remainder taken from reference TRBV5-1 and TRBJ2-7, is KAGVTQTPRYLIKTRGQQVTLSCSPISGHRSVSWYQQTPGQGLQFLFEYFSETQRNKGNFPGRFSGRQFSNSRSEMNVSTLELGDSALYLCASSQDLNRGHEQYFGPGTRLTVT.

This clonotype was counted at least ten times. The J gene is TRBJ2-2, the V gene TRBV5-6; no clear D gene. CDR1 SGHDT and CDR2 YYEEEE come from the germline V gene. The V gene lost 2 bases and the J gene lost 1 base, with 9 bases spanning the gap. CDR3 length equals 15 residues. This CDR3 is CASSLLNGNTGELFF. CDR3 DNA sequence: TGTGCCAGCAGCTTACTTAATGGGAACACCGGGGAGCTGTTTTTT.

DNA for the CDR3: TGTGCCAGCAGCTTAGTGTCTAGCGGGGGGGAACAGTTCTTC. Protein product: CASSLVSSGGEQFF. The rearrangement uses TRBV7-9 and TRBJ2-1; TRBD2 matches at 12 bases. From germline, CDR1 is SEHNR and CDR2 FQNEAQ (reference sequence). V dropped 1 base and J dropped 13; count of bases not matched to a gene: 5. This CDR3 is built from 14 residues.

CDR3 sequence: CASSLLRPDNGYTF. In DNA form, the CDR3 reads TGTGCCAGCAGCTTACTTAGGCCAGACAATGGCTACACCTTC. This chain links TRBV7-9 with TRBJ1-2, with no clear D. The CDR3 length is 14 residues. Trimming cost V 2 bases and J 6 bases, with 13 bases left between them. CDR1 is SEHNR, CDR2 FQNEAQ, per germline (reference sequence).

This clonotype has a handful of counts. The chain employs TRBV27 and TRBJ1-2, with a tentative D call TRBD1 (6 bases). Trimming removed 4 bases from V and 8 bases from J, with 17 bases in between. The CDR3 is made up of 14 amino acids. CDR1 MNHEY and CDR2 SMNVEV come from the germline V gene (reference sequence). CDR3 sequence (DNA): TGTGCCAGCAGTTCCCGGGACACCCGAAGGGGCTACACCTTC. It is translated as CASSSRDTRRGYTF.

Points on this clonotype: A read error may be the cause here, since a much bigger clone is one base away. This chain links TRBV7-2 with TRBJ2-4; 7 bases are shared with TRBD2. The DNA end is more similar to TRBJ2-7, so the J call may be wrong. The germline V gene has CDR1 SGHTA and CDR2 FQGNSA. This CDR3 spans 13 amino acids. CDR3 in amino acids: CASSWEGPYEQYF. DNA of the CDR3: TGTGCCAGCAGCTGGGAGGGCCCTTACGAGCAGTACTTC.

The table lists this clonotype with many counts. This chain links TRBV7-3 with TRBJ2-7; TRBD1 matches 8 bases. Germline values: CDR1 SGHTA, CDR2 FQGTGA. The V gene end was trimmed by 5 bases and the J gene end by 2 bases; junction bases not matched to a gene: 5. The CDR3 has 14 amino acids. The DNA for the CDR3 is TGTGCCAGCAGCCTCCGGGACAGGCCCTACGAGCAGTACTTC. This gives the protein CASSLRDRPYEQYF.

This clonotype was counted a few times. The CDR3 DNA is TGTGCCAGCAGTTACTCCTTTGCCGCAGGCTCCTACGAGCAGTACTTC. Its translation: CASSYSFAAGSYEQYF. This chain joins TRBV6-2 or TRBV6-3 and TRBJ2-7; D is uncertain. The CDR3 loop spans 16 amino acids. Trimming cost V 0 bases and J 0 bases, with 12 bases left between them. CDR1 MNHEY and CDR2 SVGEGT come from the germline V gene.

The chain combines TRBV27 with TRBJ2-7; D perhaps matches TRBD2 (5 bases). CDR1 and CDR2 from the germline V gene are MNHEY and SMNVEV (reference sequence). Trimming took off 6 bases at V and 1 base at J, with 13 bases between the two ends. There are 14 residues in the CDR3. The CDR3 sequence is CASRGGQKSYEQYF. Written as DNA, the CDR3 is TGTGCCAGCAGGGGCGGGCAGAAGTCCTACGAGCAGTACTTC.

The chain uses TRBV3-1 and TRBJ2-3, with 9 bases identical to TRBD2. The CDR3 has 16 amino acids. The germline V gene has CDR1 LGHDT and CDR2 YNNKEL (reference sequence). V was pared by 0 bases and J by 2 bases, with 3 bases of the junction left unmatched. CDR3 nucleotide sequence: TGTGCCAGCAGCCAAGAGGGACTAGCCCCCACAGATACGCAGTATTTT. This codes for CASSQEGLAPTDTQYF.

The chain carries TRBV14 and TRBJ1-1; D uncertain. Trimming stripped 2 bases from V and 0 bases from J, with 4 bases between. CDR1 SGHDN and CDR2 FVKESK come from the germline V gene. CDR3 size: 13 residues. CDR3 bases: TGTGCCAGCAGCCAATCTCTGAACACTGAAGCTTTCTTT. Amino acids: CASSQSLNTEAFF.

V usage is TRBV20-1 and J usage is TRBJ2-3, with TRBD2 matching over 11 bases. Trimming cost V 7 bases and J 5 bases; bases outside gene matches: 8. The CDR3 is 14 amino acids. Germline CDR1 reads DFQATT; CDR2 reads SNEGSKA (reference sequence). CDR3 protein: CSGVAGGRKDTQYF. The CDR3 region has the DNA TGCAGTGGGGTAGCGGGGGGGCGGAAAGATACGCAGTATTTT.

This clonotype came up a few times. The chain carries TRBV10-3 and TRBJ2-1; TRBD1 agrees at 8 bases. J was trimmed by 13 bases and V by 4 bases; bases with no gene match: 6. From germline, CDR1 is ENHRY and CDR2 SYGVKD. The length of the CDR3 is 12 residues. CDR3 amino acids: CAISASDRDQFF. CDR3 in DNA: TGTGCCATCAGTGCGTCGGACAGGGATCAGTTCTTC.

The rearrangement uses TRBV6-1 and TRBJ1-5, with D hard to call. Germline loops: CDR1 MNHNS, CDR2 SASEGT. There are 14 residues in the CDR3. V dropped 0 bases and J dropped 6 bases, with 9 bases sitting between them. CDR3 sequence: CASSEALRRQPQHF. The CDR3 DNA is TGTGCCAGCAGTGAAGCGCTGAGGCGTCAGCCCCAGCATTTT.

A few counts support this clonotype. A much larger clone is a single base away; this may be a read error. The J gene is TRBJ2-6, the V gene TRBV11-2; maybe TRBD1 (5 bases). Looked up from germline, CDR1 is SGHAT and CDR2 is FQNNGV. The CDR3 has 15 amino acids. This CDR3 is CASSLEPSGANVPTF. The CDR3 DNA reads TGTGCCAGCAGCTTAGAGCCTTCTGGGGCCAACGTCCCGACTTTC.

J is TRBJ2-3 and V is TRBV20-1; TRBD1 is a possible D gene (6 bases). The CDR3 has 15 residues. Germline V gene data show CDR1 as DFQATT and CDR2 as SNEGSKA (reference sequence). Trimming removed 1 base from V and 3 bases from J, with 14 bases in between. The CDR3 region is CSARVSTGSTDTQYF. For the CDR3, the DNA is TGCAGTGCTAGAGTGTCTACAGGGTCGACAGATACGCAGTATTTT.

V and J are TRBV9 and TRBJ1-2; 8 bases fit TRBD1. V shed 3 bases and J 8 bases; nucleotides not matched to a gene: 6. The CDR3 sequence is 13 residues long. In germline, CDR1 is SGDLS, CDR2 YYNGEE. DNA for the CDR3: TGTGCCAGCAGCGGGACAGGGTGGGACGGCTACACCTTC. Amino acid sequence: CASSGTGWDGYTF.

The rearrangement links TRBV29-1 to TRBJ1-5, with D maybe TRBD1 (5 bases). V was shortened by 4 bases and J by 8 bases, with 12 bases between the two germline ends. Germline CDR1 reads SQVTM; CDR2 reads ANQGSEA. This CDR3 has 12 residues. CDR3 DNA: TGCAGCGTTGCTCAGGGCGGGGAGCCCCAGCATTTT. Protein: CSVAQGGEPQHF.

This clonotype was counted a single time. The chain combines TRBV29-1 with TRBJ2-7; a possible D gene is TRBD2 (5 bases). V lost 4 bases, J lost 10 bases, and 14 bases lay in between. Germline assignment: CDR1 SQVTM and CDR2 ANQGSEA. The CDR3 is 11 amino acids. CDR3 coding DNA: TGCAGCGTTGCCACCGGGGTGGCTCAGTACTTC. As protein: CSVATGVAQYF.

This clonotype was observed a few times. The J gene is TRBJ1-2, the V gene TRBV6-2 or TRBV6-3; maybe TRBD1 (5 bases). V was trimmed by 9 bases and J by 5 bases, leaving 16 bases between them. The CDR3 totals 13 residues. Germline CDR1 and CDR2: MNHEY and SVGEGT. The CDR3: CASDRGREYGYTF. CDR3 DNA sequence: TGTGCCAGTGATCGGGGCAGGGAATATGGCTACACCTTC.

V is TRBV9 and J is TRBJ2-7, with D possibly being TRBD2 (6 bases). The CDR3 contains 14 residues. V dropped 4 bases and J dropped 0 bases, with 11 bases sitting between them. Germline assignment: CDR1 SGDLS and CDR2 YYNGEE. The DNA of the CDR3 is TGTGCCAGCAGCAAGGGCGGGGACTCCTACGAGCAGTACGTC. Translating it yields CASSKGGDSYEQYV.

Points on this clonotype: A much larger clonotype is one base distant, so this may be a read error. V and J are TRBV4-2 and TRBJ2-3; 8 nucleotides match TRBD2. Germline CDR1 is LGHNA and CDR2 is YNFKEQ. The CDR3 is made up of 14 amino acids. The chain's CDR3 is CASSYPGGRDTRYF. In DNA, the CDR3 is TGTGCCAGCAGCTATCCGGGGGGGCGGGATACGCGGTATTTT.

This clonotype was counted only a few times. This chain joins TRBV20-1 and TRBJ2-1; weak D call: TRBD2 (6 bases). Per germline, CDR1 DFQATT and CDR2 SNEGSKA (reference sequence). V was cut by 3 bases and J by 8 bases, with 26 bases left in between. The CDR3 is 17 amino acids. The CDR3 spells CSASLPGLTPDVDEQFF. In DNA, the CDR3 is TGCAGTGCTAGCTTGCCGGGACTCACTCCAGATGTCGATGAGCAGTTCTTC.

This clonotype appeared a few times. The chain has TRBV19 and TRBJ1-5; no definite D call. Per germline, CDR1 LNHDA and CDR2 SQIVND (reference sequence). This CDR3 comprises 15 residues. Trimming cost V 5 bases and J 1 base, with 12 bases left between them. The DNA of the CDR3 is TGTGCCAGTAGTTTGCAGATAACGAGCAATCAGCCCCAGCATTTT. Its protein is CASSLQITSNQPQHF.

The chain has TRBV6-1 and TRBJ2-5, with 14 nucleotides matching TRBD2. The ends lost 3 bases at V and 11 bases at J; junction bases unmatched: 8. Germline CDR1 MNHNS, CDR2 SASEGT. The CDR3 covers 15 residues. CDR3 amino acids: CASSDRLAGGREQYF. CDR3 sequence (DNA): TGTGCCAGCAGTGATAGACTAGCGGGGGGGCGTGAGCAGTACTTC.